A single sample is the source of the 24 T cell receptor beta chains below, sequenced in a study of blood T cells in healthy people across ages. The authors ran a second PCR of roughly 6 to 12 cycles using a sample-barcoded 5' primer and a J-beta primer mix. TCRdb ran MiXCR on the 5' RACE reads and lists one entry per CDR3 protein. Of about a million distinct CDR3 sequences in the sample, 51% were seen once. Sequencing was carried out using blood. These receptors came from a woman in her sixties in good health.

The V call is TRBV4-1, the J call TRBJ2-7; the D is unclear. The CDR3 sequence is 15 residues long. The V and J ends lost 0 bases and 3 bases respectively, with 12 bases between them. Per the germline V gene, CDR1 is MGHRA and CDR2 is YSYEKL. The CDR3 coding sequence is TGCGCCAGCAGCCAAGACCCGAGTCGGGTCTACGAGCAGTACTTC. Amino acids: CASSQDPSRVYEQYF.

For the CDR3, the DNA is TGCAGCGTTGAAGATAGAGGAGGGAAGGTCTACGAGCAGTACTTC. This codes for CSVEDRGGKVYEQYF. J is TRBJ2-7 and V is TRBV29-1; D possibly corresponds to TRBD2 (6 bases). The CDR3 covers 15 residues. V was shortened by 0 bases and J by 3 bases, with 15 bases between the two germline ends. Germline values: CDR1 SQVTM, CDR2 ANQGSEA.

J is TRBJ2-1 and V is TRBV2; D remains ambiguous. This CDR3 is 14 amino acids long. V was shortened by 4 bases and J by 1 base, with 8 bases between the two germline ends. The germline V gene has CDR1 SNHLY and CDR2 FYNNEI. CDR3: CASSAQLSYNEQFF. The CDR3 DNA reads as TGTGCCAGCAGTGCCCAGCTGTCCTACAATGAGCAGTTCTTC.

The chain recombines TRBV5-1 with TRBJ2-1; TRBD2 aligns across 11 bases. The CDR3 is 15 residues long. Germline V gene lookup returns CDR1 SGHRS and CDR2 YFSETQ. J gave up 5 bases and V 5 bases, and 6 bases lay outside the gene matches. The CDR3 coding sequence is TGCGCCAGCAGGCGCCAGGGACTAGCGGACAATGAGCAGTTCTTC. Translation gives CASRRQGLADNEQFF.

This clonotype came up a few times. This chain's CDR3 is CASSQEIYNEQFF. As DNA, the CDR3 is TGTGCCAGCAGCCAAGAGATCTACAATGAGCAGTTCTTC. The J gene is TRBJ2-1, the V gene TRBV4-2; D is unresolved. The V end was cut by 0 bases, the J end by 3 bases, with 3 bases between. Germline loops: CDR1 LGHNA, CDR2 YNFKEQ. This CDR3 has 13 residues.

This clonotype was counted a few times. The chain carries TRBV7-2 and TRBJ2-7, with TRBD2 matching 7 bases. This CDR3 is built from 12 residues. After removal of 8 bases from V and 8 bases from J, the junction contained 9 bases not matched to a gene. Germline assignment: CDR1 SGHTA and CDR2 FQGNSA. The CDR3: CASGQAGLKQYF. The DNA for the CDR3 is TGTGCCAGCGGCCAAGCGGGATTAAAGCAGTACTTC.

The chain combines TRBV12-3 or TRBV12-4 with TRBJ2-6; 7 bases map to TRBD2. V dropped 1 base and J dropped 3; count of bases not matched to a gene: 6. The CDR3 totals 17 residues. The CDR3: CASSLGREKFGANVLTF. CDR3 nucleotides: TGTGCCAGCAGTTTAGGGCGGGAGAAGTTTGGGGCCAACGTCCTGACTTTC.

The rearrangement links TRBV20-1 to TRBJ2-3; 16 bases align to TRBD2. The CDR3 totals 20 residues. V lost 4 bases and J lost 2; bases outside the gene matches: 15. Looked up from germline, CDR1 is DFQATT and CDR2 is SNEGSKA (reference sequence). The CDR3 DNA follows: TGCAGTGCTATAGATGGGGGACTAGCGGGAGGGGACGAGTACACAGATACGCAGTATTTT. Its protein product is CSAIDGGLAGGDEYTDTQYF.

This chain joins TRBV4-1 and TRBJ1-5, with 9 nucleotides matching TRBD1. CDR3 length equals 14 residues. The germline gives CDR1 MGHRA, CDR2 YSYEKL. V was clipped by 3 bases and J by 7 bases; unmatched bases: 4. In DNA form, the CDR3 reads TGCGCCAGCAGCCAGGACAGGGGAATACAGCCCCAGCATTTT. This translates into CASSQDRGIQPQHF.

This chain connects TRBV5-1 to TRBJ2-7; 10 positions agree with TRBD2. Trimming took 1 base from V and 0 from J; bases not matched to a gene: 1. Looked up from germline, CDR1 is SGHRS and CDR2 is YFSETQ. The CDR3 loop spans 15 amino acids. CDR3 loop: CASSLWTSGSYEQYF. The DNA for the CDR3 is TGCGCCAGCAGCTTGTGGACTAGCGGCTCCTACGAGCAGTACTTC.

This clonotype was found a few times. This sequence joins TRBV20-1 and TRBJ2-3; the match to TRBD2 covers 8 bases. This CDR3 is 14 amino acids long. J lost 4 bases, V lost 6 bases, and 9 bases had no gene match. The germline V gene encodes CDR1 DFQATT and CDR2 SNEGSKA (reference sequence). Here the CDR3 DNA reads TGCAGTGCGGGACTAGTAGCCCAGGCAGATACGCAGTATTTT. Its translation is CSAGLVAQADTQYF.

The CDR3 DNA sequence: TGTGCCAGTAGTATGGGCGAACACACTGAAGCTTTCTTT. As protein: CASSMGEHTEAFF. V gene TRBV19 combines with J gene TRBJ1-1; D ambiguous. Looked up from germline, CDR1 is LNHDA and CDR2 is SQIVND (reference sequence). V lost 3 bases to trimming and J lost 3 bases, with 8 bases between them. The CDR3 extends over 13 amino acids.

This clonotype appeared a few times. This chain joins TRBV3-1 and TRBJ1-2; D call uncertain. Germline values: CDR1 LGHDT, CDR2 YNNKEL (reference sequence). This CDR3 has 13 residues. V lost 0 bases and J 7 bases, leaving 9 bases between the germline ends. CDR3 sequence (DNA): TGTGCCAGCAGCCAAGATTGGAAGTCTGGCTACACCTTC. Translated, it gives CASSQDWKSGYTF.

This clonotype was recorded only once. J is TRBJ2-5 and V is TRBV7-9, with 7 bases matching TRBD2. The last part of the DNA fits TRBJ2-7 better; the J call may be wrong. This CDR3 is built from 13 residues. The V gene's germline CDR1 is SEHNR and CDR2 FQNEAQ (reference sequence). The CDR3 coding sequence is TGTGCCAGCAGCCGAACTAGCGAAGGCGAGCAGTACTTC. It translates to CASSRTSEGEQYF.

Note on this clonotype: This may stem from a read error, because a much larger clone lies one nucleotide away. This chain connects TRBV4-1 to TRBJ2-7, with TRBD1 matching over 12 bases. Germline-derived CDR1 and CDR2 are MGHRA and YSYEKL. J was trimmed by 2 bases and V by 2 bases; bases with no gene match: 1. This CDR3 spans 15 amino acids. CDR3 in amino acids: CASSQRDRGPYEQYF. DNA for the CDR3: TGCGCCAGCAGCCAACGGGACAGGGGGCCCTACGAGCAGTACTTC.

This clonotype was detected only once. The rearrangement joins TRBV5-1 to TRBJ2-1, with D perhaps being TRBD1 or TRBD2 (5 bases each). Trimming took off 4 bases at V and 6 bases at J, with 17 bases between the two ends. The germline CDR1 and CDR2 sequences are SGHRS and YFSETQ. The CDR3 spans 15 residues. The CDR3 DNA is TGCGCCAGCAGCCCAGGAAATCGGGACCTCAATGAGCAGTTCTTC. It codes for CASSPGNRDLNEQFF. The full variable domain, with the rest looked up from reference TRBV5-1 and TRBJ2-1, is KAGVTQTPRYLIKTRGQQVTLSCSPISGHRSVSWYQQTPGQGLQFLFEYFSETQRNKGNFPGRFSGRQFSNSRSEMNVSTLELGDSALYLCASSPGNRDLNEQFFGPGTRLTVL.

The CDR3 DNA reads as TGTGCCAGCAGCTTCGTGGAGCCTGGGGACTACCAAACCCGGAAGAACACAGATACGCAGTATTTT. This gives the protein CASSFVEPGDYQTRKNTDTQYF. This chain links TRBV7-7 with TRBJ2-3, with 7 positions matching TRBD2. The CDR3 covers 22 residues. CDR1 SSHAT and CDR2 FNYEAQ come from the germline V gene (reference sequence). Trimming took 3 bases from V and 2 from J; bases not matched to a gene: 26.

This clonotype was picked up a small number of times. This chain links TRBV13 with TRBJ2-7; no definite D call. Trimming stripped 2 bases from V and 2 bases from J, with 13 bases between. Germline assignment: CDR1 PRHDT and CDR2 FYEKMQ (reference sequence). This CDR3 region has 15 residues. The CDR3 loop is CASSLYPEKTYEQYF. In DNA form, the CDR3 reads TGTGCCAGCAGCTTATATCCCGAAAAAACCTACGAGCAGTACTTC.

A word on this clonotype: No conserved phenylalanine or tryptophan ends this CDR3, so it is likely a read error. The chain carries TRBV29-1 and TRBJ2-3, with 7 positions matching TRBD2. The CDR3 runs to 16 residues. After removal of 3 bases from V and 0 bases from J, the junction contained 9 bases not matched to a gene. Germline CDR1 and CDR2: SQVTM and ANQGSEA. CDR3 coding DNA: TGCAGCGTTGATAGAGTTAGCGGGCTTAGCACAGATACGCAGTATTCT. Translation: CSVDRVSGLSTDTQYS.

Note on this clonotype: A read error may account for a junction end that differs from germline. The CDR3 DNA follows: TGCGACAGCAGCCATGATGTCGGGACTAGCGGTGTTAATGAGCAGTTCTTC. This translates into CDSSHDVGTSGVNEQFF. The V call is TRBV4-1, the J call TRBJ2-1, with 11 bases matching TRBD2. The length of the CDR3 is 17 residues. Germline V CDR1 and CDR2: MGHRA, YSYEKL.

This clonotype came up a few times. The genes are TRBV10-3 and TRBJ2-1, with 10 bases aligning to TRBD2. Per germline, CDR1 ENHRY and CDR2 SYGVKD. V lost 2 bases to trimming and J lost 4 bases; unmatched junction nucleotides: 5. The CDR3 is 16 amino acids. CDR3 nucleotides: TGTGCCATCAGTGAGGGACTAGCGGCCCCTTACAATGAGCAGTTCTTC. Translation: CAISEGLAAPYNEQFF.

The chain joins TRBV9 to TRBJ2-1; perhaps TRBD2 as D (5 bases). V was pared by 2 bases and J by 5 bases, with 14 bases between. This CDR3 spans 15 amino acids. Germline V gene data show CDR1 as SGDLS and CDR2 as YYNGEE. CDR3 amino acids: CASSVNVGMDNEQFF. The CDR3 DNA sequence: TGTGCCAGCAGCGTTAACGTCGGGATGGACAATGAGCAGTTCTTC.

This chain uses TRBV5-1 with TRBJ2-4, with D perhaps matching TRBD1 (7 bases). The germline V gene encodes CDR1 SGHRS and CDR2 YFSETQ. This CDR3 is 13 amino acids long. The V gene lost 3 bases and the J gene lost 7 bases, with 11 bases spanning the gap. In DNA form, the CDR3 reads TGCGCCAGCAGCTGGGACAGCGGGAACATTCAGTACTTC. Translation gives CASSWDSGNIQYF.

The V and J genes are TRBV6-2 or TRBV6-3 and TRBJ2-3, with 11 bases matching TRBD2. V trimming: 2 bases; J trimming: 0 bases; junction bases outside the gene matches: 19. This CDR3 comprises 22 residues. Looked up from germline, CDR1 is MNHEY and CDR2 is SVGEGT. The CDR3 spells CASSYLETSGLAGGFSTDTQYF. Written as DNA, the CDR3 is TGTGCCAGCAGTTACCTGGAAACGTCTGGGCTAGCGGGAGGATTTAGCACAGATACGCAGTATTTT.